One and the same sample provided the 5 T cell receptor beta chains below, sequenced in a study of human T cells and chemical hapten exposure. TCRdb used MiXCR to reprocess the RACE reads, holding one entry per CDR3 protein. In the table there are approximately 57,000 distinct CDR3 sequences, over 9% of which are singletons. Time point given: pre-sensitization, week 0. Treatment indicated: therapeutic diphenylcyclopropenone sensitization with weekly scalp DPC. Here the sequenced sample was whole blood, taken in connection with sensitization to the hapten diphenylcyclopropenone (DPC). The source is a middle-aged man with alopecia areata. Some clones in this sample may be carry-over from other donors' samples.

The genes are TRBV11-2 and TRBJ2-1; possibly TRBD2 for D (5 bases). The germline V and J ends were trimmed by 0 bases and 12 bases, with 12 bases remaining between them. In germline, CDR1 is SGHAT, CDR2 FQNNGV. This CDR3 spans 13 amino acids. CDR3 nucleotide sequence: TGTGCCAGCAGCTTAGATAGGGCGGGCGCGCAGTTCTTC. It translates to CASSLDRAGAQFF.

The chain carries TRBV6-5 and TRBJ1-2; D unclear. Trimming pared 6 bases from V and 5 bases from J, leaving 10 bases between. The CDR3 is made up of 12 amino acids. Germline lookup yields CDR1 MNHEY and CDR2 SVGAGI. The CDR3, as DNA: TGTGCCAGCAGCCGTTCTGGTTATGGCTACACCTTC. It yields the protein CASSRSGYGYTF.

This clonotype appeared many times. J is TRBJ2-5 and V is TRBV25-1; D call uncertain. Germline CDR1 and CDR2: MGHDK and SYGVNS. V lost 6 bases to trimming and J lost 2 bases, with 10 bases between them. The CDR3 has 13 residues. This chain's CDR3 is CASSPVSQETQYF. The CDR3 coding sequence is TGTGCCAGCAGCCCAGTGTCACAAGAGACCCAGTACTTC.

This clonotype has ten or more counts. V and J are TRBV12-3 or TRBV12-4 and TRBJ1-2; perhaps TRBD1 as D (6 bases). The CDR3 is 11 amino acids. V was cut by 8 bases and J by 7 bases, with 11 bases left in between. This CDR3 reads CASAAQGGYTF. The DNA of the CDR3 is TGTGCCAGCGCGGCACAGGGTGGCTACACCTTC.

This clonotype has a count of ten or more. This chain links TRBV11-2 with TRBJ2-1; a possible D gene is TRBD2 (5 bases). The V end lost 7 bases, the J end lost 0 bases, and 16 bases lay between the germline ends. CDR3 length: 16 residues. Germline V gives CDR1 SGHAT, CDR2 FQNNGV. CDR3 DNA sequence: TGTGCCAGCAACCCAATCGGGATAAGCTCCTACAATGAGCAGTTCTTC. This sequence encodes CASNPIGISSYNEQFF.